The clone carrying this T cell receptor (beta chain) was counted between two and nine times. Between the trimmed V and J ends, which lost 2 bases and 2 bases, there was a span of 16 bases. The V gene's germline CDR1 is SGHVS and CDR2 FQNEAQ. The CDR3 totals 16 residues. TCRdb redid the calling of the RT-PCR reads with MiXCR, one entry per CDR3 protein. The data hold about 680,000 distinct CDR3 sequences, with 14% observed a single time. This TCR was sampled from a female donor in good health, serving as a healthy control. Input material: memory CD4+ T cells from blood. This chain links TRBV7-8 with TRBJ2-7; no reliable D call. The CDR3 DNA reads as TGTGCCAGCAGCTTACTTTTTGCCATACAGACCTACGAGCAGTACTTC. Translation gives CASSLLFAIQTYEQYF.